Each of the 25 T cell receptor beta chains below was sequenced from the same sample in a study of post-analysis software for immune sequencing data. The study's findings and limits: Four to six TRBV segments were significantly more frequent in patients than in controls. TRBV5-6, TRBV5-1 and TRBV20-1 were among these segments.

Which antigens these TCRs recognize remains unknown. The authors incorporated unique molecular identifiers into the TCR beta cDNA libraries. TCRdb recomputed calls from the PCR reads with MiXCR, one row per CDR3 protein. The profile covers about 560,000 distinct CDR3 sequences, with around 44% appearing a single time and about 1.8% taken by the ten largest. Specimen: blood. Every receptor here comes from a girl between 5 and 17 years old with multiple sclerosis.

In this sample, this clonotype turned up a few times. The chain carries TRBV10-3 and TRBJ2-7, with 8 bases lining up with TRBD2. V shed 8 bases and J 3 bases; nucleotides not matched to a gene: 6. CDR3 length: 13 residues. From germline, CDR1 is ENHRY and CDR2 SYGVKD. The CDR3 bases are TGTGCCATCGGGACGGGAGGGAACTACGAGCAGTACTTC. Translation: CAIGTGGNYEQYF.

Details on this clonotype: A read error may produce the germline difference seen at one junction end. V usage is TRBV24-1 and J usage is TRBJ2-1; 9 positions agree with TRBD1. This CDR3 contains 14 residues. CDR1 and CDR2 from the germline V gene are KGHDR and SFDVKD. DNA of the CDR3: TGTGCCTCCAAGTCGGGACAGGGCGACAATGGGCAGTTCTTC. Translating it yields CASKSGQGDNGQFF.

This chain connects TRBV6-5 to TRBJ2-7; D uncertain. V was clipped by 7 bases and J by 0 bases, with 13 bases between them. The CDR3 is 14 residues long. From germline, CDR1 is MNHEY and CDR2 SVGAGI. CDR3 residues: CASNRGGSSYEQYF. The CDR3 DNA reads as TGTGCCAGCAATCGCGGCGGAAGCTCCTACGAGCAGTACTTC.

This clonotype turned up a few times. The chain uses TRBV6-5 and TRBJ2-4, with TRBD1 identical over 7 bases. The trim removed 5 bases at V and 13 bases at J, leaving 5 bases unmatched. Germline V CDR1 and CDR2: MNHEY, SVGAGI. This CDR3 region has 11 residues. The CDR3 sequence is CASSRPGQQYF. The CDR3 region has the DNA TGTGCCAGCAGTCGACCGGGACAGCAGTACTTC.

This chain uses TRBV6-5 with TRBJ1-1; 9 nucleotides match TRBD1. Germline CDR1 reads MNHEY; CDR2 reads SVGAGI. The CDR3 is 17 amino acids. V lost 5 bases, J lost 4 bases, and 14 bases stayed unmatched. CDR3 bases: TGTGCCAGCAGTAACCGTCCCGGGACAGGGCTCGGCACTGAAGCTTTCTTT. Translating gives CASSNRPGTGLGTEAFF.

This clonotype came up many times. This chain uses TRBV6-6 with TRBJ2-3, with TRBD2 matching 10 bases. The CDR3 has 16 residues. Trimming took 0 bases from V and 3 from J; bases not matched to a gene: 3. CDR1 is MNHNY, CDR2 SVGAGI, per germline (reference sequence). CDR3 in DNA: TGTGCCAGCAGTTACTCGACTAGCGGGTTTACAGATACGCAGTATTTT. It specifies CASSYSTSGFTDTQYF.

CDR3 amino acids: CSAVDPTDPSTEAFF. In nucleotides, the CDR3 is TGCAGTGCCGTGGATCCTACAGACCCGAGCACTGAAGCTTTCTTT. J is TRBJ1-1 and V is TRBV20-1, with no clear D. Trimming shortened V by 6 bases and J by 4 bases, and 21 bases separated the two germline ends. The germline CDR1 and CDR2 sequences are DFQATT and SNEGSKA (reference sequence). This CDR3 has 15 amino acids.

The chain combines TRBV3-1 with TRBJ2-1, with 12 bases fitting TRBD2. The CDR3 sequence is 15 residues long. Germline CDR1 is LGHDT and CDR2 is YNNKEL (reference sequence). V lost 2 bases to trimming and J lost 6 bases; unmatched junction nucleotides: 2. The CDR3 reads CASSQLAGGLNEQFF. The CDR3 region has the DNA TGTGCCAGCAGCCAACTAGCGGGGGGGCTCAATGAGCAGTTCTTC.

This clonotype has just a few counts. At one of its ends the junction is not consistent with the germline gene, which may arise from a read error. The rearrangement uses TRBV13 and TRBJ2-7; possible D gene TRBD1, 6 bases. There are 15 residues in the CDR3. Germline CDR1 is PRHDT and CDR2 is FYEKMQ (reference sequence). The CDR3 spells CASSVGRTVNYEQYF. The CDR3 nucleotides read TGTGCCAGCAGCGTAGGCCGGACAGTTAACTACGAGCAGTACTTC.

This clonotype was seen more than once but under ten times. The rearrangement uses TRBV28 and TRBJ1-5; D is undetermined. Germline V gene sequence: CDR1 MDHEN, CDR2 SYDVKM. The V and J ends lost 2 bases and 9 bases respectively, with 14 bases between them. The length of the CDR3 is 14 residues. As DNA, the CDR3 is TGTGCCAGCAGTTTAGGAGATGGGGTTCTGCCCCAGCATTTT. It is translated as CASSLGDGVLPQHF.

The V and J genes are TRBV5-1 and TRBJ2-5; D may match TRBD1 or TRBD2 (7 bases each). The length of the CDR3 is 16 residues. Trimming took off 0 bases at V and 3 bases at J, with 15 bases between the two ends. Germline CDR1 reads SGHRS; CDR2 reads YFSETQ. For the CDR3, the DNA is TGCGCCAGCAGCTTGGGACAGGGACTAATTGAAGAGACCCAGTACTTC. Translation: CASSLGQGLIEETQYF.

The V call is TRBV7-9, the J call TRBJ2-5; D gene uncertain. V lost 3 bases and J lost 1, with 12 bases in between. The CDR3 runs 15 residues. Germline values: CDR1 SEHNR, CDR2 FQNEAQ (reference sequence). The CDR3 nucleotides are TGTGCCAGCAGCTTCGGCCTTAGCCCCCAAGAGACCCAGTACTTC. It codes for CASSFGLSPQETQYF.

This sequence joins TRBV21-1 and TRBJ1-5. TRBV21-1 is flagged as a pseudogene. The CDR3 totals 12 residues. The CDR3 spells CASLEINQPQHF. The CDR3 DNA reads as TGTGCCAGCTTGGAAATCAATCAGCCCCAGCATTTT.

The rearrangement joins TRBV29-1 to TRBJ1-1; TRBD1 aligns across 8 bases. This CDR3 is 13 amino acids long. The germline V gene encodes CDR1 SQVTM and CDR2 ANQGSEA. V shed 8 bases, J shed 5 bases, and the junction held 10 bases outside the gene matches. Written as DNA, the CDR3 is TGCAGCCATAAGGGCAGGGGGCAAACTGAAGCTTTCTTT. Its translation: CSHKGRGQTEAFF.

The chain employs TRBV6-1 and TRBJ1-2, with 7 positions matching TRBD1. Per the germline V gene, CDR1 is MNHNS and CDR2 is SASEGT. Trimming at V came to 8 bases and at J to 7 bases, leaving 25 bases not matched to a gene. The CDR3 contains 18 residues. This CDR3 reads CASPPRTGDPVGRSGYTF. For the CDR3, the DNA is TGTGCCAGCCCCCCAAGGACAGGTGACCCCGTCGGTAGAAGTGGCTACACCTTC.

The V gene is TRBV7-2, the J gene TRBJ2-7; 7 nucleotides line up with TRBD1. The length of the CDR3 is 14 residues. CDR1 and CDR2 from the germline V gene are SGHTA and FQGNSA. Trimming cost V 7 bases and J 7 bases; bases outside gene matches: 13. CDR3 DNA sequence: TGTGCCAGCATCCTTATAAGGGGGCTGAGTGAGCAGTACTTC. This translates into CASILIRGLSEQYF.

This chain connects TRBV12-3 or TRBV12-4 to TRBJ2-7, with TRBD2 identical over 13 bases. This CDR3 is 17 amino acids long. After removal of 3 bases from V and 3 bases from J, the junction contained 8 bases not matched to a gene. CDR3: CASSLGRTSGSLYEQYF. The DNA of the CDR3 is TGTGCCAGCAGTTTGGGGAGGACTAGCGGGAGTCTCTACGAGCAGTACTTC.

The J gene is TRBJ2-5, the V gene TRBV20-1; D possibly corresponds to TRBD2 (5 bases). V was pared by 6 bases and J by 2 bases, with 10 bases between. The length of the CDR3 is 12 residues. CDR1 is DFQATT, CDR2 SNEGSKA, per germline (reference sequence). CDR3 sequence (DNA): TGCAGTGCCTCGAGCGGTCAAGAGACCCAGTACTTC. It translates to CSASSGQETQYF.

This chain uses TRBV6-6 with TRBJ2-3; 7 positions agree with TRBD2. Trimming removed 8 bases from V and 4 bases from J; junction bases left unmatched: 3. The germline V gene has CDR1 MNHNY and CDR2 SVGAGI (reference sequence). CDR3 size: 12 residues. The CDR3: CASWGGPDTQYF. CDR3 bases: TGTGCCAGCTGGGGGGGTCCAGATACGCAGTATTTT.

The gene calls are TRBV20-1 and TRBJ2-7; a possible D gene is TRBD1 (6 bases). Trimming pared 8 bases from V and 6 bases from J, leaving 23 bases between. This CDR3 is 14 amino acids long. Germline V gene lookup returns CDR1 DFQATT and CDR2 SNEGSKA (reference sequence). CDR3 DNA sequence: TGCAGTCCCCCTCGTTTGGGGGCGTATCGCGAGCAGTACTTC. It translates to CSPPRLGAYREQYF.

The gene calls are TRBV7-9 and TRBJ1-6; the match to TRBD1 covers 9 bases. V was pared by 8 bases and J by 10 bases, with 9 bases of the junction left unmatched. There are 14 residues in the CDR3. Germline V gene sequence: CDR1 SEHNR, CDR2 FQNEAQ (reference sequence). CDR3: CASGVGTGNSPLHF. CDR3 nucleotides: TGTGCCAGCGGGGTCGGGACAGGGAACTCACCCCTCCACTTT.

V is TRBV7-6 and J is TRBJ2-7; no reliable D call. V was trimmed by 8 bases and J by 8 bases, leaving 19 bases between them. The CDR3 loop spans 13 amino acids. Germline V gene data show CDR1 as SGHVS and CDR2 as FNYEAQ. In nucleotides, the CDR3 is TGTGCCAGCGGTTCGAGGACGAACCCCAAGCAGTACTTC. This encodes CASGSRTNPKQYF.

V usage is TRBV12-3 or TRBV12-4 and J usage is TRBJ1-5; D unresolved. With 6 bases removed from V and 3 bases from J, the gap between germline ends came to 6 bases. CDR3 length: 12 residues. For the CDR3, the DNA is TGTGCCAGCAGACTGTACAATCAGCCCCAGCATTTT. It is translated as CASRLYNQPQHF.

This rearrangement joins TRBV5-1 to TRBJ2-3; weak D call: TRBD1 (6 bases). Trimming left V 3 bases short and J 4 bases short, with 12 bases between. The CDR3 is made up of 14 amino acids. Germline V gene data show CDR1 as SGHRS and CDR2 as YFSETQ. CDR3 protein: CASSSTPGADTQYF. DNA of the CDR3: TGCGCCAGCAGCTCGACTCCAGGGGCAGATACGCAGTATTTT. Supplemented by reference TRBV5-1 and TRBJ2-3, the full variable domain reads KAGVTQTPRYLIKTRGQQVTLSCSPISGHRSVSWYQQTPGQGLQFLFEYFSETQRNKGNFPGRFSGRQFSNSRSEMNVSTLELGDSALYLCASSSTPGADTQYFGPGTRLTVL.

The rearrangement links TRBV18 to TRBJ2-2; either TRBD1 or TRBD2 may supply D (5 bases each). The CDR3 consists of 17 residues. In germline, CDR1 is KGHSH, CDR2 LQKENI. The germline V and J ends were trimmed by 5 bases and 3 bases, with 19 bases remaining between them. CDR3 in amino acids: CASSTSGTSKDTGELFF. The CDR3 DNA reads TGTGCCAGCTCAACTTCCGGGACCTCGAAGGACACCGGGGAGCTGTTTTTT. The full variable domain, rest sourced from reference TRBV18 and TRBJ2-2, is NAGVMQNPRHLVRRRGQEARLRCSPMKGHSHVYWYRQLPEEGLKFMVYLQKENIIDESGMPKERFSAEFPKEGPSILRIQQVVRGDSAAYFCASSTSGTSKDTGELFFGEGSRLTVL.